The present TCR beta chain was sequenced within a study of metastatic and nonmetastatic thyroid tumors. Looking at the study overall: A comparison of repertoires was made across blood and tumor or nodule tissue from malignant and benign thyroid patients.

This clone was seen at least ten times. The CDR3 sequence is 15 residues long. Trimming removed 7 bases from V and 4 bases from J; junction bases left unmatched: 7. Per the germline V gene, CDR1 is SNHLY and CDR2 is FYNNEI. All patients reached thyroid surgery having received no treatment beforehand. Per the original data handling: A papillary thyroid cancer distant-metastasis classifier was built from CDR3 differences across clinicopathological groups. TCRdb re-analyzed the PCR reads through MiXCR. The V and J calls here are based on TCRdb, not the publication. The sample gives 75,000 to 95,000 clones, over 9.5% of which show up once; 11% is in the top ten.

Sequences were obtained from blood. This receptor was identified in a female donor with papillary thyroid cancer or a benign thyroid nodule (not recorded which). Some clones in this sample may be carry-over from other donors' samples. J is TRBJ2-2 and V is TRBV2; 9 bases agree with TRBD2. The DNA of the CDR3 is TGTGCCAGCAACCTTGGCGGGAGGGTCACCGGGGAGCTGTTTTTT. Translation: CASNLGGRVTGELFF.